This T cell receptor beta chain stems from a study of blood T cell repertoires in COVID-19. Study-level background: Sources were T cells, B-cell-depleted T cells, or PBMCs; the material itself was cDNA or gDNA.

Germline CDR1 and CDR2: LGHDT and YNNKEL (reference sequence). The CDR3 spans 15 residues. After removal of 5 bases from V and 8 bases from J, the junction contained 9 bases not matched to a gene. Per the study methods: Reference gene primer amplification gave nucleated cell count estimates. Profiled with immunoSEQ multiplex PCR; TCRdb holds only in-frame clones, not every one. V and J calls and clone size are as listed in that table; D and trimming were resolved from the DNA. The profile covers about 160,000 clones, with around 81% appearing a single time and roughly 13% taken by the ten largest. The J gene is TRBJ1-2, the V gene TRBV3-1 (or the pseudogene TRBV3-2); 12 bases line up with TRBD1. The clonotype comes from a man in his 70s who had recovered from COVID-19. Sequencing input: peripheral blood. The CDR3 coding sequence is TGTGCCAGCAGCGCTCCGGGACAGGGGGCGGAGGGCTACACCTTC. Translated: CASSAPGQGAEGYTF.